The sequence of this TCR beta chain was determined in a study of T cells in Graves' hyperthyroidism and ophthalmopathy. The V end lost 6 bases, the J end lost 7 bases, and 9 bases lay between the germline ends. From germline, CDR1 is SQVTM and CDR2 ANQGSEA. The CDR3 spans 11 residues. About this clonotype: A much larger clone is a single base away; this may be a read error.

RNA transcripts gave rise to amplified TCR beta CDR3 regions. The HTBI primer set drove a first-round RT-PCR of the TCR CDR3. TCRdb re-called the multiplex PCR reads with MiXCR, one entry per CDR3 protein. This table has hundreds of thousands of distinct CDR3 sequences, under 20% appearing once. Hyperthyroidism of Graves' type that showed no ophthalmopathy progression within 18 months was stable. Sequenced: blood. This clonotype was sampled from a woman in her twenties or thirties with Graves' hyperthyroidism. The gene calls are TRBV29-1 and TRBJ1-4; no clear D. The CDR3 here is CSVTAPEKLFF. CDR3 DNA sequence: TGCAGCGTCACAGCCCCTGAAAAACTGTTTTTT.